The 27 T cell receptor beta chains below were found in one sample sequenced in a study of T cells in Graves' hyperthyroidism and ophthalmopathy. TCR beta CDR3 regions were amplified from RNA transcripts. Using the HTBI primer set, a first-round RT-PCR was run on the TCR CDR3. MiXCR, applied by TCRdb to the multiplex PCR reads, yields one record per CDR3 protein. This table has over 650,000 distinct CDR3 sequences, just under 45% appearing once. Material for sequencing was peripheral blood or thyroid tissue (not recorded which). The source of these receptors is an adult man with Graves' disease, either hyperthyroidism or ophthalmopathy (not recorded which).

Of note for this clonotype: A single base separates this from a much larger clone, so it may be a read error. V and J are TRBV29-1 and TRBJ2-7; 8 positions match TRBD2. This CDR3 region has 11 residues. The germline V gene has CDR1 SQVTM and CDR2 ANQGSEA. V lost 7 bases and J lost 6; bases outside the gene matches: 5. The CDR3 DNA sequence: TGCAGCGCCGAGCGGGGGACCGAGCAGTACTTC. This sequence encodes CSAERGTEQYF.

Remarks on this clonotype: The germline gene is not matched at one end of the junction; a read error may be the cause. This chain connects TRBV7-9 to TRBJ2-6; 8 bases are shared with TRBD2. The V gene's germline CDR1 is SEHNR and CDR2 FQNEAQ (reference sequence). This CDR3 has 17 amino acids. This chain's CDR3 is CASSQAGANTGANVLTF. DNA of the CDR3: TGCGCCAGCAGCCAAGCGGGGGCGAACACCGGGGCCAACGTCCTGACTTTC.

With respect to this clonotype: A much larger clonotype is one base distant, so this may be a read error. V gene TRBV7-6 combines with J gene TRBJ2-7; 12 nucleotides align to TRBD2. This CDR3 is 15 amino acids long. Germline loops: CDR1 SGHVS, CDR2 FNYEAQ. With V trimmed by 4 bases and J by 6 bases, 7 bases remained unmatched. The CDR3 DNA is TGTGCCAGCAGCTCGACTAGCGGGAGTCCCCGCGAGCAGTACTTC. As protein: CASSSTSGSPREQYF.

The V gene is TRBV10-3, the J gene TRBJ2-7; D is undetermined. CDR1 and CDR2 from the germline V gene are ENHRY and SYGVKD. CDR3 size: 13 residues. Deletions cut 0 bases from V and 3 bases from J, with 6 bases between. The CDR3 coding sequence is TGTGCCATCAGTGAGTCAGGGCTCTACGAGCAGTACTTC. Amino acid sequence: CAISESGLYEQYF.

This clonotype was seen repeatedly, ten times or more. The chain uses TRBV29-1 and TRBJ1-1; D unresolved. Trimming cost V 0 bases and J 1 base, with 9 bases left between them. The germline CDR1 and CDR2 sequences are SQVTM and ANQGSEA. This CDR3 has 14 residues. The CDR3 sequence: CSVEERLRNTEAFF. DNA for the CDR3: TGCAGCGTTGAAGAAAGACTACGGAACACTGAAGCTTTCTTT.

This clonotype was observed a handful of times. This sequence joins TRBV9 and TRBJ1-2; no clear D. CDR1 is SGDLS and CDR2 is YYNGEE in the germline V gene. Trimming shortened V by 5 bases and J by 0 bases, and 14 bases separated the two germline ends. This CDR3 has 15 residues. CDR3 residues: CASSKKGTANYGYTF. The CDR3 coding sequence is TGTGCCAGCAGTAAAAAGGGTACCGCTAACTATGGCTACACCTTC.

Comment on this clonotype: The junction shows a germline mismatch at one end, possibly a read error. The J gene is TRBJ1-4, the V gene TRBV7-9; no firm D call. CDR3 length: 16 residues. Germline loops: CDR1 SEHNR, CDR2 FQNEAQ (reference sequence). The CDR3 sequence is CASSSSSTATDEKLFF. The CDR3 region has the DNA TGTGCCAGCAGCTCTTCCTCGACGGCAACTGATGAAAAACTGTTTTTT.

This chain links TRBV7-2 with TRBJ2-6, with D perhaps TRBD1 (5 bases). Between the trimmed V and J ends, which lost 8 bases and 0 bases, there was a span of 14 bases. The germline CDR1 and CDR2 sequences are SGHTA and FQGNSA. This CDR3 is 16 amino acids long. The CDR3 spells CASSPLGRSGANVLTF. The DNA for the CDR3 is TGTGCCAGCTCACCACTGGGGCGCTCTGGGGCCAACGTCCTGACTTTC.

To note about this clonotype: Being one base from a much bigger clone, this may be a read error. The CDR3 does not close with the conserved phenylalanine or tryptophan, likely indicating a read error. The genes are TRBV7-6 and TRBJ1-1; the D gene is possibly TRBD1 (6 bases). Germline loops: CDR1 SGHVS, CDR2 FNYEAQ. The CDR3 extends over 14 amino acids. Trimming shortened V by 3 bases and J by 1 base, and 9 bases separated the two germline ends. CDR3 sequence reads: CASSFSTGNTEAFS. In DNA, the CDR3 is TGTGCCAGCAGCTTCTCGACAGGGAACACTGAAGCTTTCTCT.

This clonotype appeared a few times. CDR3 coding DNA: TGTGCCAGCAGCCAGGGACAGTCCAGCTCACCCCTCCACTTT. This encodes CASSQGQSSSPLHF. The chain uses TRBV5-4 and TRBJ1-6; 7 bases map to TRBD1. The CDR3 is 14 residues long. J was trimmed by 10 bases and V by 4 bases; bases with no gene match: 8. In germline, CDR1 is SGHNT, CDR2 YYREEE (reference sequence).

The CDR3 is CSARGRTHSYEQYF. In nucleotides, the CDR3 is TGCAGTGCTAGAGGGCGGACTCACTCCTACGAGCAGTACTTC. V gene TRBV20-1 combines with J gene TRBJ2-7; TRBD2 might be the D (5 bases). CDR3 length: 14 amino acids. Trimming shortened V by 1 base and J by 0 bases, and 10 bases separated the two germline ends. Germline V gives CDR1 DFQATT, CDR2 SNEGSKA (reference sequence).

Only a few counts were recorded for this clonotype. DNA for the CDR3: TGTGCCAGCAGCCAAGAGTATCGGGACAAACCCGATTCACCCCTCCACTTT. As protein: CASSQEYRDKPDSPLHF. This chain joins TRBV14 and TRBJ1-6; a weak D match, TRBD1 (6 bases). The V gene lost 0 bases and the J gene lost 8 bases, with 17 bases spanning the gap. This CDR3 has 17 residues. Looked up from germline, CDR1 is SGHDN and CDR2 is FVKESK.

The rearrangement links TRBV4-1 to TRBJ1-2; D is ambiguous. The V end was cut by 1 base, the J end by 4 bases, with 7 bases between. Germline V gives CDR1 MGHRA, CDR2 YSYEKL. The CDR3 totals 13 residues. CDR3 in amino acids: CASSQARTYGYTF. The CDR3 nucleotides read TGCGCCAGCAGCCAAGCGCGCACCTATGGCTACACCTTC.

In this sample, this clonotype turned up a few times. V usage is TRBV20-1 and J usage is TRBJ2-7; 8 bases match TRBD2. V lost 6 bases to trimming and J lost 7 bases; unmatched junction nucleotides: 14. This CDR3 contains 14 residues. Per the germline V gene, CDR1 is DFQATT and CDR2 is SNEGSKA (reference sequence). The CDR3 coding sequence is TGCAGTGCGCCAACTCAGCGGGGGTCTAGGGAGCAGTACTTC. The encoded protein is CSAPTQRGSREQYF.

This clonotype was seen repeatedly, ten times or more. The CDR3 loop is CATSRDGGGNSPLHF. The CDR3 DNA reads TGTGCCACCAGCAGAGATGGAGGGGGAAATTCACCCCTCCACTTT. The J gene is TRBJ1-6, the V gene TRBV15; D perhaps matches TRBD1 (6 bases). Trimming took 0 bases from V and 7 from J, leaving 10 bases between them. The CDR3 is 15 residues long. Germline assignment: CDR1 LNHNV and CDR2 YYDKDF (reference sequence).

The chain couples TRBV9 to TRBJ1-3; 7 bases line up with TRBD1. Trimming cost V 4 bases and J 0 bases; bases outside gene matches: 4. There are 15 residues in the CDR3. Germline values: CDR1 SGDLS, CDR2 YYNGEE. CDR3 sequence (DNA): TGTGCCAGCAGCCTAGGGACAGCCTCTGGAAACACCATATATTTT. It is translated as CASSLGTASGNTIYF.

CDR3 residues: CASRNRGQLIGSPLHF. In nucleotides, the CDR3 is TGTGCCAGCAGGAACAGGGGGCAATTAATAGGTTCACCCCTCCACTTT. V gene TRBV2 combines with J gene TRBJ1-6; TRBD1 agrees at 9 bases. Trimming cost V 6 bases and J 9 bases; bases outside gene matches: 12. The CDR3 sequence is 16 residues long. The germline V gene encodes CDR1 SNHLY and CDR2 FYNNEI.

The chain couples TRBV9 to TRBJ2-2; TRBD2 agrees at 10 bases. Germline CDR1 is SGDLS and CDR2 is YYNGEE. V was pared by 1 base and J by 4 bases, with 10 bases of the junction left unmatched. This CDR3 comprises 18 residues. The CDR3 DNA reads TGTGCCAGCAGCGTACAAAGCGGGGGGGCCATGAGCACCGGGGAGCTGTTTTTT. Its translation is CASSVQSGGAMSTGELFF.

This clonotype was observed a few times. CDR3 sequence (DNA): TGCAGTGCTAGAGGAGGCCTAGTCATAGGTACCCAGTACTTC. As protein: CSARGGLVIGTQYF. The J gene is TRBJ2-5, the V gene TRBV20-1; D gene uncertain. Trimming took off 1 base at V and 8 bases at J, with 17 bases between the two ends. Germline CDR1 and CDR2: DFQATT and SNEGSKA (reference sequence). This CDR3 has 14 amino acids.

As concerns this clonotype: A read error may explain this, as a much larger clone is one base away. V is TRBV7-9 and J is TRBJ1-4; the D gene is possibly TRBD1 (5 bases). In germline, CDR1 is SEHNR, CDR2 FQNEAQ (reference sequence). This CDR3 region has 15 residues. This CDR3 reads CASSLSQGTGEKLLF. As DNA, the CDR3 is TGTGCCAGCAGCCTAAGTCAGGGCACGGGCGAAAAACTGCTTTTT.

This clonotype has ten or more counts. J is TRBJ1-2 and V is TRBV29-1, with TRBD1 identical over 7 bases. The V segment lost 6 bases and the J segment 4 bases; nucleotides outside the gene matches: 11. Germline V lookup: CDR1 SQVTM, CDR2 ANQGSEA. The CDR3 length is 14 residues. This CDR3 is CSVGRDRAGYGYTF. Here the CDR3 DNA reads TGCAGCGTCGGGCGAGACAGGGCGGGCTATGGCTACACCTTC. The full variable domain, with the rest looked up from reference TRBV29-1 and TRBJ1-2, is SAVISQKPSRDICQRGTSLTIQCQVDSQVTMMFWYRQQPGQSLTLIATANQGSEATYESGFVIDKFPISRPNLTFSTLTVSNMSPEDSSIYLCSVGRDRAGYGYTFGSGTRLTVV.

This clonotype was detected only a few times. The chain recombines TRBV5-1 with TRBJ2-2; D gene ambiguous. Germline CDR1 SGHRS, CDR2 YFSETQ. The CDR3 loop spans 13 amino acids. Trimming removed 0 bases from V and 7 bases from J, with 7 bases in between. Here the CDR3 DNA reads TGCGCCAGCAGCTTGGCCCCCTTCGGGGAGCTGTTTTTT. Translating it yields CASSLAPFGELFF.

With respect to this clonotype: The conserved phenylalanine or tryptophan normally closing the CDR3 is absent here, so this likely arose from a read error. The rearrangement joins TRBV7-3 to TRBJ1-1, with D unclear. CDR3 length equals 16 residues. From germline, CDR1 is SGHTA and CDR2 FQGTGA. The V end lost 0 bases, the J end lost 0 bases, and 11 bases lay between the germline ends. The CDR3, as DNA: TGTGCCAGCAGCTTAACGGGAGGATTGATGAACACTGAAGCTTTCCTT. Its protein is CASSLTGGLMNTEAFL.

This clonotype occurred many times. DNA for the CDR3: TGTGCCAGCAGGCAAACCTCGACTAGCGGGGGGGCGGAGACCCAGTACTTC. It is translated as CASRQTSTSGGAETQYF. The gene calls are TRBV7-8 and TRBJ2-5, with 14 bases aligning to TRBD2. The CDR3 loop spans 17 amino acids. V lost 6 bases, J lost 5 bases, and 11 bases stayed unmatched. The germline gives CDR1 SGHVS, CDR2 FQNEAQ.

This clonotype has at least ten counts. The chain recombines TRBV29-1 with TRBJ1-4; 7 bases are a match to TRBD1. Germline V gene lookup returns CDR1 SQVTM and CDR2 ANQGSEA. The CDR3 is 13 amino acids. The ends lost 5 bases at V and 0 bases at J; junction bases unmatched: 0. CDR3 nucleotides: TGCAGCGTTCAGGGGGCAACTAATGAAAAACTGTTTTTT. It is translated as CSVQGATNEKLFF.

The V gene is TRBV24-1, the J gene TRBJ1-2, with D maybe TRBD1 (5 bases). Trimming cost V 6 bases and J 4 bases, with 17 bases left between them. CDR3 length: 15 residues. Germline values: CDR1 KGHDR, CDR2 SFDVKD. The CDR3 reads CATSFSGQGRYGYTF. DNA for the CDR3: TGTGCCACCAGTTTTTCCGGGCAGGGACGCTATGGCTACACCTTC.

There are many counts of this clonotype. This chain links TRBV24-1 with TRBJ2-5, with a possible D match to TRBD1 (5 bases). CDR3 length: 16 residues. CDR1 and CDR2 from the germline V gene are KGHDR and SFDVKD. Trimming left V 0 bases short and J 0 bases short, with 10 bases between. This CDR3 is CATSDLAGMDQETQYF. The CDR3 region has the DNA TGTGCCACCAGTGATTTGGCAGGGATGGACCAAGAGACCCAGTACTTC.